These T cell receptor beta chains were read from a single sample in a study of control samples from healthy donors and cancer patients. Profiled with immunoSEQ multiplex PCR; TCRdb holds only in-frame clones, not every one. Of around 140,000 clones in the sample, more than 90% were seen once. Sequencing was performed on blood. Receptors were obtained from a man in his thirties or forties in good health. Each CDR3 is given with its conserved first and last residue. Only part of the rows carry a size: once, few, many, or a class if the clone is expanded.

V	size	J	CDR3
TRBV12-5	.	TRBJ2-2	CASELIAGGNTGELFF
TRBV28	.	TRBJ2-5	CASSFRTFKETQYF
TRBV11-2	once	TRBJ2-1	CASSLAAGGPWEQFF
TRBV28	.	TRBJ1-1	CASRPGGNTEAFF
TRBV7-9	.	TRBJ2-2	CASSFLVANTGELFF
TRBV4-1	.	TRBJ2-2	CASSQIGTTNTGELFF
TRBV5-1	.	TRBJ2-3	CASSLRSGTSGMGTSTDTQYF
TRBV30	few	TRBJ2-1	CAWSLAGGDYNEQFF
TRBV19	.	TRBJ2-1	CASSIGTSGGTEQFF
TRBV12-5	.	TRBJ1-1	CASGWKGEHTEAFF
TRBV11-3	.	TRBJ2-2	CASSSTGLPTGELFF
TRBV5-8	.	TRBJ1-4	CASSLGTGGPTNEKLFF
TRBV7-2	.	TRBJ1-3	CASSLLTGNLPGNTIYF
TRBV27	.	TRBJ1-2	CASTSKRGPYGYTF
TRBV27	.	TRBJ2-1	CASSFSLGAGGRSSYNEQFF
TRBV2	few	TRBJ2-7	CASNLDPATYEQYF
TRBV4-1	.	TRBJ2-7	CASSQGNGGEQYF
TRBV21-1	once	TRBJ2-7	CASCHFRTGHYEQYF
TRBV19	.	TRBJ2-1	CASSLPTGYNEQFF
TRBV5-1	.	TRBJ2-2	CASSSPSGAVALNTGELFF
TRBV29-1	.	TRBJ2-1	CSVEGGGRSYNEQFF
TRBV9	.	TRBJ1-1	CASSVHSEAFF
TRBV6-5	.	TRBJ1-4	CASSYGSGTGDEKLFF
TRBV24-1	.	TRBJ1-1	CATSRRGNTEAFF
TRBV7-3	.	TRBJ2-3	CASSPGGSTDTQYF
TRBV6-6	.	TRBJ1-3	CASTKGSSGNTIYF
TRBV28	.	TRBJ2-7	CASSLDTSSYEQYF
TRBV5-1	.	TRBJ2-3	CASSPRWGSGSLSTDTQYF
TRBV9	.	TRBJ2-3	CASSLSGGATDTQYF
TRBV15	.	TRBJ2-2	CATSSVRGSGELFF
TRBV12-5	few	TRBJ1-1	CASGLPQGSEAFF
TRBV5-6	.	TRBJ2-2	CASSLYSAAGGAGELFF
TRBV7-8	.	TRBJ2-6	CASSLRLLGSSGANVLTF
TRBV21-1	.	TRBJ1-2	CASSANYVRTRYGYTF